The rows below give T cell receptor beta chains drawn from one sample of a study of T cell responses to AZD1222 COVID-19 vaccine. TCRdb's copy holds only in-frame clones and misses some; the assay was immunoSEQ multiplex PCR. The sample consists of about 150,000 clones, approximately 90% of them appearing once. The sample here was peripheral blood, taken on day 0 of AZD1222 vaccination. The receptors were sampled from an adult in good health. The conserved cysteine and the conserved F or W are not part of the CDR3 here.

length,V,J,CDR3
13,TRBV16,TRBJ1-2,ASSQQGGISYGYT
12,TRBV5-1,TRBJ1-4,ASSLGHTNEKLF
16,TRBV4-1,TRBJ2-1,ASSQDQIAGSSYNEQF
11,TRBV29-1,TRBJ2-7,SVIGQGGYEQY
16,TRBV10-3,TRBJ2-3,AISESPQTGSRTDTQY
10,TRBV29-1,TRBJ2-7,SANKGGNEQY
10,TRBV6-5,TRBJ1-5,ASGSRHQPQH
12,TRBV6-2/TRBV6-3,TRBJ1-4,ASSSTARNEKLF
13,TRBV14,TRBJ1-1,ASSHHRGPGTEAF
13,TRBV5-8,TRBJ1-5,ASSLLKVRARSPH
18,TRBV9,TRBJ2-3,ASSTPGTSGDVTSTDTQY
10,TRBV11-3,TRBJ2-7,ASSGDSYEQY
15,TRBV15,TRBJ1-5,ATSRPSQGVRNQPQH
12,TRBV6-5,TRBJ1-6,ASSTPVQNSPLH
17,TRBV9,TRBJ1-3,ASSDRISREGATGNTIY
10,TRBV3-1/TRBV3-2,TRBJ2-7,ASSHGLGEQY
15,TRBV19,TRBJ1-2,ASSPQTGFRRAWGYT
14,TRBV21-1,TRBJ2-7,ASSKASRGSSYEQY